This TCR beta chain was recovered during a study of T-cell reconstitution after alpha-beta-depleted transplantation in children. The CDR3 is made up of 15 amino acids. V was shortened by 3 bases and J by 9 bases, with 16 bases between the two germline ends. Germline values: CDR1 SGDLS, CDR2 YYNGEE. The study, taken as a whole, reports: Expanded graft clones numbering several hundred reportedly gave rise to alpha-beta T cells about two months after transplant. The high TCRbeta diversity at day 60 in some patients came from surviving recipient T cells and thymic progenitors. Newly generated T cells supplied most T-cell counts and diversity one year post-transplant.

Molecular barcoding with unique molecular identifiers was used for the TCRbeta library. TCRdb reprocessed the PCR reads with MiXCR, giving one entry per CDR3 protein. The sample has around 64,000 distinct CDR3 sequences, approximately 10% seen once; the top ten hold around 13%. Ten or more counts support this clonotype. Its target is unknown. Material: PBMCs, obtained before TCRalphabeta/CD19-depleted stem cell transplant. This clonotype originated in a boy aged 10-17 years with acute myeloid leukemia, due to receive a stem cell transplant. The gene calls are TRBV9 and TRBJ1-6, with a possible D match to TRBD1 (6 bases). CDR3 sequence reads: CASSAVGGLGSPLHF. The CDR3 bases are TGTGCCAGCAGCGCCGTCGGGGGCCTCGGTTCACCCCTCCACTTT. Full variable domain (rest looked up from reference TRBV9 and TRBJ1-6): DSGVTQTPKHLITATGQRVTLRCSPRSGDLSVYWYQQSLDQGLQFLIQYYNGEERAKGNILERFSAQQFPDLHSELNLSSLELGDSALYFCASSAVGGLGSPLHFGNGTRLTVT.